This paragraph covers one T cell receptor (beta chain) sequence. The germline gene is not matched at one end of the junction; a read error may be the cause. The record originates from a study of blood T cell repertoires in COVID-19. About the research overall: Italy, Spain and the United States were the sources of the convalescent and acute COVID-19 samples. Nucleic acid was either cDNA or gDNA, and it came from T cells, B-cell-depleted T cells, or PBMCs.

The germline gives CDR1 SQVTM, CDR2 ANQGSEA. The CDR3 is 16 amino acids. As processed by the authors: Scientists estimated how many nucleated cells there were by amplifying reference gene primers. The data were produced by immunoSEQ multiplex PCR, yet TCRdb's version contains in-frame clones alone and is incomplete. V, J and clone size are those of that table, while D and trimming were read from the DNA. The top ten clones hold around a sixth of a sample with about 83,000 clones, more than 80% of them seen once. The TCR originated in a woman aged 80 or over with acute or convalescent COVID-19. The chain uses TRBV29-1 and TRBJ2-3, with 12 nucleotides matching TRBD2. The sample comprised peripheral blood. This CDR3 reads CSVEGLAGGPGDTQYF. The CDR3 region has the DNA TGCAGCGTCGAAGGGCTAGCGGGGGGGCCGGGGGATACGCAGTATTTT.